This T cell receptor (beta chain) derives from a study of T cell responses to AZD1222 COVID-19 vaccine. Profiled with immunoSEQ multiplex PCR; TCRdb holds only in-frame clones, not every one. The sample contains 90,000 to 100,000 clones, around 90% of which appear only once. The material sequenced was peripheral blood, taken on day 0 of AZD1222 vaccination. The clonotype originates from an adult in good health.

The CDR3 DNA is TGTGCCAGCAGTTCCGGGACAGCAAATGAAAAACTGTTTTTT. Translating gives CASSSGTANEKLFF. The chain joins TRBV6-5 to TRBJ1-4; 7 bases fit TRBD1. CDR1 and CDR2 (germline): MNHEY, SVGAGI. V dropped 4 bases and J dropped 5; count of bases not matched to a gene: 4. The CDR3 extends over 14 amino acids.